This T cell receptor (beta chain) was identified during a study of CD8+CD57+ T cells in acquired aplastic anemia. For the study at large: Sorted CD4+ and CD8+ cells yielded roughly 3.2 ug of DNA on average. General study findings and limits: Comparison of patients with controls identified nearly 30 shared CD8+ CDR3 sequences. Any difference that existed in CD8+ Simpson's diversity between patients and controls was not significant.

Regarding this clonotype: Its specificity is unknown.

Profiling of TCR beta VDJ combinations and CDR3 sequences used genomic DNA as template. TCRdb passed the reads through MiXCR, listing each CDR3 protein once. The sample shows 100,000 to 150,000 distinct CDR3 sequences, around 46% of them seen only once. The CDR3 loop spans 15 amino acids. V dropped 6 bases and J dropped 0 bases, with 15 bases sitting between them. CDR1 and CDR2 (germline): LNHNV, YYDKDF (reference sequence). V and J are TRBV15 and TRBJ2-7, with TRBD1 as a possible D gene (5 bases). Sequences were obtained from sorted CD4+, CD8+, or CD8+CD57+ T cells (not recorded which) from PBMCs. The source is a human donor in good health, serving as a control. CDR3 residues: CATSPQLDNSYEQYF. The CDR3 DNA reads TGTGCCACCAGTCCACAGTTGGACAACTCCTACGAGCAGTACTTC.